Listed below are T cell receptor beta chains from one sample, sequenced in a study of CD8 T cells in ankylosing spondylitis. Each CDR3 protein is one row after TCRdb ran MiXCR on the 5' RACE reads. The table lists tens of thousands of distinct CDR3 sequences, approximately 15% of them singletons. The sequenced sample was blood. All receptors come from a male donor with ankylosing spondylitis or in good health (not recorded which). Each CDR3 is given with its conserved first and last residue. The D gene is left open where the match is weak. The listing skips clone size in some rows; elsewhere it reads once, few, many or a size class.

- | - | TRBJ2-3 | TRBV29-1 | CSVQQLGDTQYF | TGCAGCGTTCAACAATTGGGAGATACGCAGTATTTT
- | - | TRBJ2-1 | TRBV7-2 | CASSFIGYNEQFF | TGTGCCAGCAGCTTCATCGGGTACAATGAGCAGTTCTTC
few | - | TRBJ1-4 | TRBV29-1 | CSVGSVANEKLFF | TGCAGCGTTGGATCCGTCGCTAATGAAAAACTGTTTTTT
- | - | TRBJ1-1 | TRBV4-1 | CASSQEAAAPTEAFF | TGCGCCAGCAGCCAAGAGGCAGCGGCTCCAACTGAAGCTTTCTTT
many | - | TRBJ1-1 | TRBV6-2/TRBV6-3 | CASSYSGGNTEAFF | TGTGCCAGCAGTTACTCAGGTGGGAACACTGAAGCTTTCTTT
- | - | TRBJ2-1 | TRBV4-3 | CASSQVFGGTYNEQFF | TGCGCCAGCAGCCAAGTTTTTGGCGGGACCTACAATGAGCAGTTCTTC
- | - | TRBJ2-2 | TRBV7-2 | CASSLLQGNTGELFF | TGTGCCAGCAGCTTATTACAGGGTAACACCGGGGAGCTGTTTTTT
few | - | TRBJ1-1 | TRBV7-9 | CASSFADNTEAFF | TGTGCCAGCAGCTTTGCGGATAACACTGAAGCTTTCTTT
few | - | TRBJ2-5 | TRBV29-1 | CSVSSPEKTQYF | TGCAGCGTTAGCTCTCCTGAGAAGACCCAGTACTTC
- | TRBD1 | TRBJ2-3 | TRBV25-1 | CASSESQGITDTQYF | TGTGCCAGCAGTGAGTCACAGGGGATTACAGATACGCAGTATTTT
few | - | TRBJ2-7 | TRBV29-1 | CSVGTASYYEQYF | TGCAGCGTTGGGACAGCATCGTATTACGAGCAGTACTTC
- | - | TRBJ2-4 | TRBV28 | CASSLGTENIQYF | TGTGCCAGCAGTTTAGGGACTGAAAACATTCAGTACTTC
- | TRBD1 | TRBJ2-1 | TRBV24-1 | CATSEQEETGAREQFF | TGTGCCACCAGTGAACAGGAGGAGACAGGGGCCCGGGAGCAGTTCTTC
- | - | TRBJ2-1 | TRBV29-1 | CSSQSEGALLGEQFF | TGCAGCTCCCAATCTGAAGGGGCGTTGTTAGGTGAGCAGTTCTTC
few | TRBD2 | TRBJ2-3 | TRBV20-1 | CRPGSGSWADTQYF | TGCAGGCCGGGGAGCGGGAGTTGGGCAGATACGCAGTATTTT
many | TRBD1 | TRBJ2-2 | TRBV5-1 | CASSPRTGLGTGELFF | TGCGCCAGCAGCCCAAGGACAGGGTTAGGCACCGGGGAGCTGTTTTTT
many | - | TRBJ2-5 | TRBV12-3/TRBV12-4 | CASSLGETGRETQYF | TGTGCCAGCAGTTTAGGGGAGACAGGCCGCGAGACCCAGTACTTC
few | TRBD1 | TRBJ2-5 | TRBV29-1 | CSVEGGQGGYNPQYF | TGCAGCGTTGAAGGGGGACAGGGGGGATATAACCCCCAGTACTTC
few | TRBD2 | TRBJ2-2 | TRBV10-2 | CASRSLAGVTGELFF | TGCGCCAGCAGGTCACTAGCGGGAGTGACCGGGGAGCTGTTTTTT
- | - | TRBJ2-3 | TRBV7-2 | CASSPASGGQHTQYF | TGTGCCAGCAGCCCGGCTTCAGGCGGCCAGCATACGCAGTATTTT
once | - | TRBJ2-1 | TRBV27 | CASSHPLGPRGNEQFF | TGTGCCAGCAGCCACCCACTAGGCCCCCGAGGAAATGAGCAGTTCTTC
many | - | TRBJ2-1 | TRBV9 | CASSVGGRGPYNEQFF | TGTGCCAGCAGCGTAGGTGGGAGGGGGCCCTACAATGAGCAGTTCTTC
few | - | TRBJ2-7 | TRBV12-3/TRBV12-4 | CASSPTPRQGSYEQYF | TGTGCCAGCAGCCCTACCCCGAGGCAGGGGTCCTACGAGCAGTACTTC
few | TRBD2 | TRBJ2-1 | TRBV14 | CASSLGTSGRNEQFF | TGTGCCAGCAGTCTCGGGACTAGCGGGAGAAATGAGCAGTTCTTC
few | TRBD1 | TRBJ1-5 | TRBV5-1 | CASSPRQGNQPQHF | TGCGCCAGCAGCCCTAGACAGGGGAATCAGCCCCAGCATTTT
few | - | TRBJ1-1 | TRBV5-1 | CASSVGQWNTEAFF | TGCGCCAGCAGCGTAGGACAGTGGAACACTGAAGCTTTCTTT
- | - | TRBJ1-1 | TRBV20-1 | CSAEDGGEAFF | TGCAGTGCTGAGGACGGAGGTGAAGCTTTCTTT
few | TRBD1 | TRBJ2-2 | TRBV14 | CASSPRDRNTGELFF | TGTGCCAGCAGCCCCCGGGACAGGAACACCGGGGAGCTGTTTTTT
- | - | TRBJ1-1 | TRBV5-1 | CASSSTTSMNTEAFF | TGCGCCAGCAGCAGCACCACAAGCATGAACACTGAAGCTTTCTTT
many | - | TRBJ1-1 | TRBV12-3/TRBV12-4 | CASSLQGLRAEAFF | TGTGCCAGCAGTTTACAGGGTCTGAGGGCTGAAGCTTTCTTT
few | - | TRBJ2-1 | TRBV20-1 | CSASAIKSSYNEQFF | TGCAGTGCTAGCGCTATTAAGAGCTCCTACAATGAGCAGTTCTTC
few | TRBD1 | TRBJ2-3 | TRBV20-1 | CSALQGADTQYF | TGCAGTGCTCTACAGGGGGCCGATACGCAGTATTTT
- | - | TRBJ2-1 | TRBV29-1 | CSGRENLRNEQFF | TGCAGCGGCCGGGAAAATCTCCGCAATGAGCAGTTCTTC
few | - | TRBJ1-4 | TRBV28 | CASSSSQSGTEKLFF | TGTGCCAGCAGTTCTTCTCAGTCAGGCACTGAAAAACTGTTTTTT
- | - | TRBJ2-1 | TRBV29-1 | CSAGGGRINEQFF | TGCAGCGCCGGAGGGGGTAGGATAAATGAGCAGTTCTTC
- | TRBD2 | TRBJ2-1 | TRBV5-1 | CASSLDGSGRLGNEQFF | TGCGCCAGCAGCTTGGATGGTAGCGGGAGATTGGGGAATGAGCAGTTCTTC
- | TRBD1 | TRBJ1-5 | TRBV6-5 | CASSPQDRGRQPQHF | TGTGCCAGCAGTCCCCAGGACAGGGGACGGCAGCCCCAGCATTTT
few | - | TRBJ2-1 | TRBV7-9 | CASSLVDGEQFF | TGTGCCAGCAGCTTAGTGGACGGTGAGCAGTTCTTC
- | - | TRBJ1-4 | TRBV29-1 | CSVGAMGPLFF | TGCAGCGTCGGAGCGATGGGGCCATTGTTTTTT
few | TRBD1 | TRBJ1-4 | TRBV12-3/TRBV12-4 | CASSPGTEVLEKLFF | TGTGCCAGCAGTCCAGGGACAGAAGTACTTGAAAAACTGTTTTTT
few | - | TRBJ1-1 | TRBV4-3 | CASSPTGLTEAFF | TGCGCCAGCAGCCCAACAGGGCTGACTGAAGCTTTCTTT